These 32 T cell receptor beta chains came from one sample sequenced in a study of blood T cells in healthy people across ages. For the second PCR, which ran for 7 to 11 cycles, a sample-barcoded 5' primer and a J-beta primer mix were used. TCRdb itself ran the 5' RACE reads through MiXCR, one entry per CDR3 protein. The data contain about 1.5 million distinct CDR3 sequences, approximately 42% of them singletons. The sample comprised blood. Receptors originate from a woman aged 18-30 years in good health.

The rearrangement links TRBV27 to TRBJ1-4; TRBD1 is a possible D gene (6 bases). The CDR3 has 17 residues. The V gene's germline CDR1 is MNHEY and CDR2 SMNVEV (reference sequence). Trimming cost V 5 bases and J 4 bases, with 20 bases left between them. The DNA for the CDR3 is TGTGCCAGCAGTCCGGACGGGGACAACAGATTTAATGAAAAACTGTTTTTT. It is translated as CASSPDGDNRFNEKLFF.

This clonotype was found a few times. V usage is TRBV7-9 and J usage is TRBJ2-1; a weak D match, TRBD1 (5 bases). V lost 5 bases to trimming and J lost 8 bases, with 16 bases between them. Germline CDR1 reads SEHNR; CDR2 reads FQNEAQ (reference sequence). This CDR3 comprises 14 residues. CDR3 sequence reads: CASSPFKGLYEQFF. CDR3 coding DNA: TGTGCCAGCAGCCCCTTTAAGGGGCTGTATGAGCAGTTCTTC.

DNA of the CDR3: TGTGCCAGCAGCTTCCGGACGATCCAAGAGACCCAGTACTTC. Protein sequence: CASSFRTIQETQYF. The J gene is TRBJ2-5, the V gene TRBV7-9; the D is unclear. CDR1 is SEHNR and CDR2 is FQNEAQ in the germline V gene (reference sequence). CDR3 length: 14 amino acids. Trimming left V 3 bases short and J 1 base short, with 9 bases between.

This clonotype was counted between two and nine times. The chain employs TRBV4-3 and TRBJ2-3; 9 positions agree with TRBD2. Germline V gives CDR1 LGHNA, CDR2 YSLEER. This CDR3 has 17 residues. V lost 1 base to trimming and J lost 3 bases; unmatched junction nucleotides: 8. The CDR3 reads CASSQAVAGGPTDTQYF. CDR3 DNA sequence: TGCGCCAGCAGCCAAGCTGTTGCGGGGGGGCCGACAGATACGCAGTATTTT.

This clonotype was seen only a few times. CDR3 sequence: CASSLLSSGYNEQFF. Here the CDR3 DNA reads TGTGCCAGCAGCTTATTGTCTAGCGGCTACAATGAGCAGTTCTTC. The chain joins TRBV11-1 to TRBJ2-1; 7 bases line up with TRBD2. The junction had 4 bases not matched to a gene; V was cut back by 2 bases and J by 3 bases. The germline gives CDR1 SGHAT, CDR2 FQDESV (reference sequence). The CDR3 is 15 residues long.

The V gene is TRBV25-1, the J gene TRBJ2-5; D assignment may be TRBD1 or TRBD2 (7 bases each). V lost 11 bases, J lost 1 base, and 14 bases lay in between. The CDR3 consists of 13 residues. The V gene's germline CDR1 is MGHDK and CDR2 SYGVNS. The CDR3, as DNA: TGTGCCTCTGGGGGGGACAGCCAAGAGACCCAGTACTTC. Its protein product is CASGGDSQETQYF.

This clonotype was seen only a few times. The V gene is TRBV5-6, the J gene TRBJ2-1; 13 bases map to TRBD2. Germline-derived CDR1 and CDR2 are SGHDT and YYEEEE. J lost 8 bases, V lost 3 bases, and 5 bases had no gene match. The CDR3 is 15 residues long. The CDR3 DNA follows: TGTGCCAGCAGCTCTGGGACTAGCGGGGAGGATGAGCAGTTCTTC. This encodes CASSSGTSGEDEQFF.

The chain joins TRBV25-1 to TRBJ2-1; no firm D call. The V gene's germline CDR1 is MGHDK and CDR2 SYGVNS. The ends were cut back, 2 bases at V and 5 bases at J, with 4 bases in the middle. The CDR3 consists of 12 residues. The CDR3 sequence: CASSETDNEQFF. CDR3 nucleotides: TGTGCCAGCAGTGAAACGGACAATGAGCAGTTCTTC. Supplemented by reference TRBV25-1 and TRBJ2-1, the full variable domain reads EADIYQTPRYLVIGTGKKITLECSQTMGHDKMYWYQQDPGMELHLIHYSYGVNSTEKGDLSSESTVSRIRTEHFPLTLESARPSHTSQYLCASSETDNEQFFGPGTRLTVL.

The rearrangement uses TRBV6-5 and TRBJ1-2; D unresolved. The V end lost 5 bases, the J end lost 4 bases, and 17 bases lay between the germline ends. Germline V gene sequence: CDR1 MNHEY, CDR2 SVGAGI. CDR3 length: 15 amino acids. CDR3 loop: CASSQNIFPRYGYTF. The DNA of the CDR3 is TGTGCCAGCAGTCAGAACATTTTCCCTCGCTATGGCTACACCTTC.

This chain links TRBV7-8 with TRBJ2-2; no reliable D call. The CDR3 runs to 14 residues. V was pared by 1 base and J by 5 bases, with 8 bases between. In germline, CDR1 is SGHVS, CDR2 FQNEAQ. CDR3 sequence: CASSLVELTGELFF. CDR3 bases: TGTGCCAGCAGCTTAGTTGAGTTAACCGGGGAGCTGTTTTTT.

In its sample, this clonotype was seen a few times. The V call is TRBV4-1, the J call TRBJ2-1, with D possibly TRBD2 on 5 matching bases. The CDR3 runs to 15 residues. Trimming took 2 bases from V and 0 from J, leaving 8 bases between them. Looked up from germline, CDR1 is MGHRA and CDR2 is YSYEKL. For the CDR3, the DNA is TGCGCCAGCAGCCAAACCGGGATCTCCTACAATGAGCAGTTCTTC. Translation gives CASSQTGISYNEQFF.

The gene calls are TRBV11-2 and TRBJ2-5; D uncertain. Germline assignment: CDR1 SGHAT and CDR2 FQNNGV. V gave up 3 bases and J gave up 11 bases, with 13 bases separating them. CDR3 size: 12 residues. The CDR3 sequence is CASSFITDEQYF. CDR3 coding DNA: TGTGCCAGCAGCTTCATAACCGATGAGCAGTACTTC.

The chain uses TRBV7-3 and TRBJ1-2; D not resolved. Trimming cost V 1 base and J 0 bases, with 9 bases left between them. This CDR3 has 15 residues. The germline V gene has CDR1 SGHTA and CDR2 FQGTGA. Written as DNA, the CDR3 is TGTGCCAGCAGCTTAAATGGGGATCCTAACTATGGCTACACCTTC. This codes for CASSLNGDPNYGYTF. Full variable domain (outside the CDR3, taken from reference TRBV7-3 and TRBJ1-2): GAGVSQTPSNKVTEKGKYVELRCDPISGHTALYWYRQSLGQGPEFLIYFQGTGAADDSGLPNDRFFAVRPEGSVSTLKIQRTERGDSAVYLCASSLNGDPNYGYTFGSGTRLTVV.

This chain uses TRBV6-2 or TRBV6-3 with TRBJ2-3, with D possibly matching TRBD2 (5 bases). Germline CDR1 reads MNHEY; CDR2 reads SVGEGT. This CDR3 spans 16 amino acids. Trimming cost V 3 bases and J 2 bases, with 15 bases left between them. The CDR3 spells CASSYVLRAATDTQYF. DNA for the CDR3: TGTGCCAGCAGTTATGTGTTGCGGGCGGCCACAGATACGCAGTATTTT.

V usage is TRBV6-4 and J usage is TRBJ2-2, with 7 bases that match TRBD1. V dropped 0 bases and J dropped 15; count of bases not matched to a gene: 4. Germline V gene lookup returns CDR1 MRHNA and CDR2 SNTAGT. This CDR3 has 12 amino acids. The CDR3 DNA follows: TGTGCCAGCAGTGACTCTCTGGGACAGATGTTTTTT. Its protein is CASSDSLGQMFF.

This clonotype has just a few counts. The gene calls are TRBV28 and TRBJ2-7, with 9 bases aligning to TRBD1. J gave up 2 bases and V 6 bases, and 5 bases lay outside the gene matches. The CDR3 covers 14 residues. Germline V gene data show CDR1 as MDHEN and CDR2 as SYDVKM. This CDR3 is CASRLGTGPYEQYF. In DNA form, the CDR3 reads TGTGCCAGCAGGCTCGGGACAGGGCCCTACGAGCAGTACTTC.

The table lists this clonotype with a few counts. V gene TRBV28 combines with J gene TRBJ2-7; TRBD2 agrees at 7 bases. Per germline, CDR1 MDHEN and CDR2 SYDVKM. With V trimmed by 4 bases and J by 0 bases, 9 bases remained unmatched. This CDR3 spans 16 amino acids. The CDR3 reads CASSSPLAVLSYEQYF. For the CDR3, the DNA is TGTGCCAGCAGTTCCCCTCTAGCGGTACTCTCCTACGAGCAGTACTTC.

The CDR3 here is CASSYIGGAMPYTSTDTQYF. In DNA, the CDR3 is TGTGCCAGCAGTTACATCGGCGGAGCGATGCCCTATACTAGCACAGATACGCAGTATTTT. The chain employs TRBV6-2 or TRBV6-3 and TRBJ2-3; no firm D call. Germline V gives CDR1 MNHEY, CDR2 SVGEGT. Trimming cost V 2 bases and J 0 bases, with 24 bases left between them. This CDR3 has 20 amino acids.

This chain connects TRBV27 to TRBJ2-1; TRBD2 might be the D (6 bases). CDR1 MNHEY and CDR2 SMNVEV come from the germline V gene (reference sequence). The CDR3 extends over 15 amino acids. V was pared by 3 bases and J by 1 base, with 10 bases between. The CDR3 DNA follows: TGTGCCAGCAGTTTTGGGGGGAGGTCCTACAATGAGCAGTTCTTC. This encodes CASSFGGRSYNEQFF.

This clonotype has more than one count but fewer than ten. The chain links TRBV6-1 to TRBJ2-7; D perhaps matches TRBD2 (5 bases). V shed 9 bases and J shed 0 bases, with 15 bases lying between them. In germline, CDR1 is MNHNS, CDR2 SASEGT. This CDR3 spans 14 amino acids. The CDR3 DNA sequence: TGTGCCAGTATCAACCGACTAAACTCCTACGAGCAGTACTTC. Its protein is CASINRLNSYEQYF.

Details on this clonotype: The junction departs from germline at one end; a sequencing error may be responsible. V usage is TRBV7-7 and J usage is TRBJ1-1, with D perhaps TRBD1 (5 bases). Germline CDR1 and CDR2: SSHAT and FNYEAQ (reference sequence). The CDR3 spans 16 residues. The CDR3 protein is CASSLVAGGRGTEAFF. CDR3 nucleotides: TGTGCTAGCAGCTTAGTTGCCGGGGGTCGGGGCACTGAAGCTTTCTTT.

V and J are TRBV5-1 and TRBJ1-6; D unresolved. The CDR3 sequence is 17 residues long. Per germline, CDR1 SGHRS and CDR2 YFSETQ. V lost 0 bases and J lost 0, with 10 bases in between. The CDR3 here is CASSLDTRSSYNSPLHF. CDR3 DNA sequence: TGCGCCAGCAGCTTGGACACGAGGAGCTCCTATAATTCACCCCTCCACTTT.

The chain recombines TRBV20-1 with TRBJ2-7, with 11 bases lining up with TRBD2. Germline V gives CDR1 DFQATT, CDR2 SNEGSKA (reference sequence). Germline trimming cut 0 bases from V and 1 base from J; bases unmatched to any gene: 8. The CDR3 runs to 17 residues. The CDR3 region is CSARDWTSGRLSYEQYF. The CDR3 nucleotides are TGCAGTGCTAGAGATTGGACTAGCGGGCGTCTATCCTACGAGCAGTACTTC.

This clonotype was seen only a few times. The V and J genes are TRBV6-5 and TRBJ2-3, with 7 bases fitting TRBD2. This CDR3 spans 15 amino acids. Germline CDR1 and CDR2: MNHEY and SVGAGI. Trimming took 4 bases from V and 2 from J; bases not matched to a gene: 6. The CDR3 nucleotides are TGTGCCAGCAGTTCAGTAAGCGGGGTCACAGATACGCAGTATTTT. Amino acids: CASSSVSGVTDTQYF.

The J gene is TRBJ2-1, the V gene TRBV20-1, with TRBD2 matching 7 bases. V was pared by 5 bases and J by 3 bases, with 7 bases of the junction left unmatched. This CDR3 comprises 14 residues. Germline V gene data show CDR1 as DFQATT and CDR2 as SNEGSKA (reference sequence). CDR3 protein: CSADLAGVYNEQFF. The CDR3 coding sequence is TGCAGTGCTGACCTGGCGGGAGTCTACAATGAGCAGTTCTTC.

This clonotype occurred once. The J gene is TRBJ2-1, the V gene TRBV20-1; 9 bases are shared with TRBD1. Germline-derived CDR1 and CDR2 are DFQATT and SNEGSKA (reference sequence). This CDR3 has 14 residues. With 4 bases clipped from V and 3 bases from J, the junction kept 4 bases outside the gene matches. CDR3 sequence reads: CSAKTGQGYNEQFF. The CDR3 nucleotides are TGCAGTGCTAAGACGGGACAGGGCTACAATGAGCAGTTCTTC.

V usage is TRBV7-2 and J usage is TRBJ1-2; 8 bases are a match to TRBD1. The CDR3 extends over 17 amino acids. J gave up 2 bases and V 1 base, and 9 bases lay outside the gene matches. In germline, CDR1 is SGHTA, CDR2 FQGNSA. The CDR3 reads CASSLVAAGGGNYGYTF. DNA for the CDR3: TGTGCCAGCAGCTTAGTAGCGGCAGGGGGCGGCAACTATGGCTACACCTTC.

This clonotype was detected only a few times. V is TRBV24-1 and J is TRBJ2-3; D is perhaps TRBD2 (6 bases). V lost 5 bases to trimming and J lost 7 bases, with 18 bases between them. This CDR3 contains 15 residues. Germline values: CDR1 KGHDR, CDR2 SFDVKD. This CDR3 reads CATSGPHSGGHTQYF. As DNA, the CDR3 is TGTGCCACCAGTGGCCCCCACTCCGGGGGTCATACGCAGTATTTT.

V usage is TRBV10-1 and J usage is TRBJ2-3; 9 bases match TRBD2. The trim removed 0 bases at V and 9 bases at J, leaving 7 bases unmatched. The CDR3 is 15 residues long. CDR1 is WNHNN and CDR2 is SYGVQD in the germline V gene (reference sequence). The CDR3 bases are TGCGCCAGCAGTGAGTCGCCCTCTCTAGCGGGGACGCAGTATTTT. Its protein product is CASSESPSLAGTQYF.

This sequence joins TRBV7-9 and TRBJ2-5; no reliable D call. With 4 bases removed from V and 11 bases from J, the gap between germline ends came to 20 bases. In germline, CDR1 is SEHNR, CDR2 FQNEAQ (reference sequence). The CDR3 is 14 amino acids. The CDR3: CASSSQLSYNEQYF. CDR3 sequence (DNA): TGTGCCAGCAGCTCACAGCTATCCTACAATGAGCAGTACTTC.

This clonotype was detected ten times or more. The V and J genes are TRBV27 and TRBJ2-3; the D is unclear. The germline CDR1 and CDR2 sequences are MNHEY and SMNVEV (reference sequence). This CDR3 region has 13 residues. The V gene lost 2 bases and the J gene lost 2 bases, with 5 bases spanning the gap. Written as DNA, the CDR3 is TGTGCCAGCAGTTTAGTCATCACAGATACGCAGTATTTT. It codes for CASSLVITDTQYF.

The J gene is TRBJ1-5, the V gene TRBV30; no firm D call. V dropped 0 bases and J dropped 6 bases, with 12 bases sitting between them. CDR1 GTSNPN and CDR2 SVGIG come from the germline V gene (reference sequence). The CDR3 runs to 14 residues. The CDR3 DNA is TGTGCCTGGAGTGTCTCAGGAGGTTTTCAGCCCCAGCATTTT. Translating it yields CAWSVSGGFQPQHF. The whole variable domain, remainder taken from reference TRBV30 and TRBJ1-5, is SQTIHQWPATLVQPVGSPLSLECTVEGTSNPNLYWYRQAAGRGLQLLFYSVGIGQISSEVPQNLSASRPQDRQFILSSKKLLLSDSGFYLCAWSVSGGFQPQHFGDGTRLSIL.